This T cell receptor (beta chain) was identified in a study of T cell responses to AZD1222 COVID-19 vaccine. TCRdb's table, derived via immunoSEQ multiplex PCR, lists solely in-frame clones and lacks some. Of approximately 150,000 clones in the sample, more than 70% were seen once. About this clone: Its antigen is currently unknown.

Study-level points and caveats: At baseline, seropositivity was found in only a handful of AZD1222 recipients. Most donors were white British and more were female, and clonal diversity was possibly underestimated. Targeting of unmutated variant regions was reportedly seen in nearly half of spike-specific TCRs.

This clonotype was sampled from an adult who received the AZD1222 COVID-19 vaccine. The sample consisted of peripheral blood, taken 28 days after the second AZD1222 dose.

The CDR3 region is CASSQEAGWSNTEAFF. The CDR3 DNA reads TGTGCCAGCAGCCAAGAGGCAGGGTGGTCGAACACTGAAGCTTTCTTT. V is TRBV4-2 and J is TRBJ1-1, with D perhaps TRBD1 (5 bases). This CDR3 spans 16 amino acids. Germline CDR1 LGHNA, CDR2 YNFKEQ. The germline V and J ends were trimmed by 0 bases and 1 base, with 12 bases remaining between them.